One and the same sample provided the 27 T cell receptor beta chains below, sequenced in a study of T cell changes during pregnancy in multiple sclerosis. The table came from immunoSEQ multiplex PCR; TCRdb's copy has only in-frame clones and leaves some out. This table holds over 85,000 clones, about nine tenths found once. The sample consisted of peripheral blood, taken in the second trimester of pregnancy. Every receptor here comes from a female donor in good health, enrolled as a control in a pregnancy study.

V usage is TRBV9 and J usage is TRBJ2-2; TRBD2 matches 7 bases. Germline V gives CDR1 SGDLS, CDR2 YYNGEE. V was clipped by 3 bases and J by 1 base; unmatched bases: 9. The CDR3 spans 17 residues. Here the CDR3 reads CASSGDKTSVNTGELFF. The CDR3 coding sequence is TGTGCCAGCAGCGGCGATAAAACTAGCGTGAACACCGGGGAGCTGTTTTTT. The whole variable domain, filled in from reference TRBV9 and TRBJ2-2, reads DSGVTQTPKHLITATGQRVTLRCSPRSGDLSVYWYQQSLDQGLQFLIQYYNGEERAKGNILERFSAQQFPDLHSELNLSSLELGDSALYFCASSGDKTSVNTGELFFGEGSRLTVL.

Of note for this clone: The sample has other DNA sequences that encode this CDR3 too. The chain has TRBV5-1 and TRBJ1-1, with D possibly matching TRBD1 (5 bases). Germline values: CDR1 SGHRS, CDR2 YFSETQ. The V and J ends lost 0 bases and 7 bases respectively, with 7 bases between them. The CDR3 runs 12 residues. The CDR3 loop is CASSLDRGEAFF. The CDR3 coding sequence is TGCGCCAGCAGCTTGGATAGGGGTGAAGCTTTCTTT.

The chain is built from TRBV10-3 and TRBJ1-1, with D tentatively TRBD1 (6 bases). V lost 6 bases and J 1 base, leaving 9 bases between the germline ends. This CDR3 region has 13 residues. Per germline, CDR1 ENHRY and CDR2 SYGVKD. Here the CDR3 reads CAIRDRPNTEAFF. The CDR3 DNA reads TGTGCCATCAGAGACAGGCCGAACACTGAAGCTTTCTTT.

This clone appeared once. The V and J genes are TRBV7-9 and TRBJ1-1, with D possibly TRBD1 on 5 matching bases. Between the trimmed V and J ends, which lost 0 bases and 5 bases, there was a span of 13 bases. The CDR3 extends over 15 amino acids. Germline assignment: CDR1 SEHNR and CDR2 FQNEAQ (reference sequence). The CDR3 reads CASSLARAGRTEAFF. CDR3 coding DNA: TGTGCCAGCAGCTTAGCGAGGGCAGGGAGGACTGAAGCTTTCTTT.

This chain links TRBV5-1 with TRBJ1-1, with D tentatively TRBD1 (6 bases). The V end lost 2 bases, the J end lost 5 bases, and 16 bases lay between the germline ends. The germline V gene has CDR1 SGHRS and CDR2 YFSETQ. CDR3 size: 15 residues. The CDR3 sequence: CASSLQGPLGTEAFF. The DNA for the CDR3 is TGCGCCAGCAGCTTACAGGGCCCCCTGGGAACTGAAGCTTTCTTT.

In DNA, the CDR3 is TGTGCCTGGAAGCCCCCGGGACAGCCAAATGAAAAACTGTTTTTT. As protein: CAWKPPGQPNEKLFF. V usage is TRBV30 and J usage is TRBJ1-4; 7 bases are a match to TRBD1. The CDR3 runs to 15 residues. V was clipped by 4 bases and J by 5 bases; unmatched bases: 10. The germline V gene has CDR1 GTSNPN and CDR2 SVGIG (reference sequence).

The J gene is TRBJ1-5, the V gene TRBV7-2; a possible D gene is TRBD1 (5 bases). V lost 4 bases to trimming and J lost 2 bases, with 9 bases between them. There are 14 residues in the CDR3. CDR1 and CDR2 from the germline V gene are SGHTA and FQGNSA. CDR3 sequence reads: CASSSGYRNQPQHF. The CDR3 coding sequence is TGTGCCAGCAGCTCAGGGTATCGCAATCAGCCCCAGCATTTT.

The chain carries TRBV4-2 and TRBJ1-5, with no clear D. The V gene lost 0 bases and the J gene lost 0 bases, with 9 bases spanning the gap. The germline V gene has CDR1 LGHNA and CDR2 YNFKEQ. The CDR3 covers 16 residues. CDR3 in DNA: TGTGCCAGCAGCCAAGAGGCCAGAAATAGCAATCAGCCCCAGCATTTT. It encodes CASSQEARNSNQPQHF.

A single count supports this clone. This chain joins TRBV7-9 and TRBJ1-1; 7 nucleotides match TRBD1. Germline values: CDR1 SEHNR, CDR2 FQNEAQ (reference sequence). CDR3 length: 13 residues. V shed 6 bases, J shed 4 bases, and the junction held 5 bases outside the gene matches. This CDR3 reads CASRDNRGTEAFF. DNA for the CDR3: TGTGCCAGCAGAGACAACAGGGGCACTGAAGCTTTCTTT.

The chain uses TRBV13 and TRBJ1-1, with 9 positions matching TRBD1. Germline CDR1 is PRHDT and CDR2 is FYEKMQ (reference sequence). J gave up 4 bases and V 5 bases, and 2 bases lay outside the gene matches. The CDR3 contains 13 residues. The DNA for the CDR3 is TGTGCCAGCAGCCCGGACAGGGGCACTGAAGCTTTCTTT. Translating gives CASSPDRGTEAFF. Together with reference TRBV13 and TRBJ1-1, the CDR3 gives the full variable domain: AAGVIQSPRHLIKEKRETATLKCYPIPRHDTVYWYQQGPGQDPQFLISFYEKMQSDKGSIPDRFSAQQFSDYHSELNMSSLELGDSALYFCASSPDRGTEAFFGQGTRLTVV.

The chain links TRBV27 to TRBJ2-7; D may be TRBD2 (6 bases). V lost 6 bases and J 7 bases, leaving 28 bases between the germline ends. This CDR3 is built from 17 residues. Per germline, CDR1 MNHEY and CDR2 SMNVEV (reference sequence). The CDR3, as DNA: TGTGCCAGCAGCCTCACGGGGGACGGGGCCAGTAGGGGAGAGCAGTACTTC. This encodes CASSLTGDGASRGEQYF.

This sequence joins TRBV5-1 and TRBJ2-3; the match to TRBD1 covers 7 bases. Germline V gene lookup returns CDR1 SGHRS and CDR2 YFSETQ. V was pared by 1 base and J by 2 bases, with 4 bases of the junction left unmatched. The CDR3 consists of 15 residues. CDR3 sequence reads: CASSLRQGNTDTQYF. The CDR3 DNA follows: TGCGCCAGCAGCTTGAGACAGGGAAACACAGATACGCAGTATTTT.

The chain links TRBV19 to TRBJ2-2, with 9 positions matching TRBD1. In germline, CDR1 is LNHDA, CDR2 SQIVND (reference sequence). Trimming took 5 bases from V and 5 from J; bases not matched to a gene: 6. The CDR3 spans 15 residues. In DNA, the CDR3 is TGTGCCAGTAGTTCCCTGGACAGGGGTACCGGGGAGCTGTTTTTT. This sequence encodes CASSSLDRGTGELFF. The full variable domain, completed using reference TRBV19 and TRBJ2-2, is DGGITQSPKYLFRKEGQNVTLSCEQNLNHDAMYWYRQDPGQGLRLIYYSQIVNDFQKGDIAEGYSVSREKKESFPLTVTSAQKNPTAFYLCASSSLDRGTGELFFGEGSRLTVL.

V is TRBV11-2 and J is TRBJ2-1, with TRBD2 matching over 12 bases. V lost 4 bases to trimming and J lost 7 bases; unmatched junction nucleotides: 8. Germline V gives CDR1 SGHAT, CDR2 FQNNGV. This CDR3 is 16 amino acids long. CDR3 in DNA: TGTGCCAGCAGCTCGAGGACTAGCGGGATTAAAAATGAGCAGTTCTTC. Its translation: CASSSRTSGIKNEQFF.

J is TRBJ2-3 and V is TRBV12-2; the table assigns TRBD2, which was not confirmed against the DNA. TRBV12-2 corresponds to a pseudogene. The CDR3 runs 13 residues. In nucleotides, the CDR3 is TGTGCAAGTCGCCTACGACTAGTAGATACGCAGTATTTT. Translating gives CASRLRLVDTQYF.

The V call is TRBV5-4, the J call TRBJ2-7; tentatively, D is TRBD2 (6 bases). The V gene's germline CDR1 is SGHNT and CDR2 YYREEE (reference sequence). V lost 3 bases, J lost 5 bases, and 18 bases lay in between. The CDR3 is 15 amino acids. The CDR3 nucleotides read TGTGCCAGCAGCTCCCCGACTAGGCCGCAAAACGAGCAGTACTTC. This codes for CASSSPTRPQNEQYF.

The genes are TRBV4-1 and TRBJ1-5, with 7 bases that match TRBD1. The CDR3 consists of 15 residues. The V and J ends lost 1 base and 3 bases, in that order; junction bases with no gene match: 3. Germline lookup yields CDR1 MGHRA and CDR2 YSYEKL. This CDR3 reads CASSQADRDNQPQHF. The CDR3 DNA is TGCGCCAGCAGCCAAGCCGACAGGGACAATCAGCCCCAGCATTTT.

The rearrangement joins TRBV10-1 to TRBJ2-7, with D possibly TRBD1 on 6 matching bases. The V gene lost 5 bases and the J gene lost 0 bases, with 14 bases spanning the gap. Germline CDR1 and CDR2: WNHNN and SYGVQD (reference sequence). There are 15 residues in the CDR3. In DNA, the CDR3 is TGCGCCAGCAGTTCGGACAGCCACCACTCCTACGAGCAGTACTTC. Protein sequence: CASSSDSHHSYEQYF.

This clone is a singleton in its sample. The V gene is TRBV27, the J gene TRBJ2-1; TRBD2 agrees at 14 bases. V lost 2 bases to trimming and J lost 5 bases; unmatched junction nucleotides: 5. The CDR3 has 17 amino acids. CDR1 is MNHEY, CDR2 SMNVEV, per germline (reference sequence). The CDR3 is CASSLGTSGSNNNEQFF. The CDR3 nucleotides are TGTGCCAGCAGTTTAGGGACTAGCGGGAGCAACAACAATGAGCAGTTCTTC.

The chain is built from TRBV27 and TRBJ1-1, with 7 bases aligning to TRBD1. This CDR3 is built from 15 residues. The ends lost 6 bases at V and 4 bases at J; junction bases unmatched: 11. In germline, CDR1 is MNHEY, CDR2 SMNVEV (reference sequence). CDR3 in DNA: TGTGCCAGCAGCCGTGGGACAGTGGGGAGCACTGAAGCTTTCTTT. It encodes CASSRGTVGSTEAFF.

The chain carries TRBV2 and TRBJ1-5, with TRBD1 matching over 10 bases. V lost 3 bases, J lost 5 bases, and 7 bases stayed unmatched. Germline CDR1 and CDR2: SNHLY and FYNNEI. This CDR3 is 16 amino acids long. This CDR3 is CASSDQGQGFDQPQHF. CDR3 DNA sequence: TGTGCCAGCAGTGACCAGGGACAGGGGTTCGATCAGCCCCAGCATTTT.

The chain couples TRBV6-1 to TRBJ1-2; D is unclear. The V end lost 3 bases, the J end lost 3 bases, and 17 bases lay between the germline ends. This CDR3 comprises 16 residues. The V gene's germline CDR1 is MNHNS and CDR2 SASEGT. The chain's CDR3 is CASSDRSGLHYYGYTF. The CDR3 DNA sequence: TGTGCCAGCAGTGATAGGTCTGGGCTCCACTACTATGGCTACACCTTC.

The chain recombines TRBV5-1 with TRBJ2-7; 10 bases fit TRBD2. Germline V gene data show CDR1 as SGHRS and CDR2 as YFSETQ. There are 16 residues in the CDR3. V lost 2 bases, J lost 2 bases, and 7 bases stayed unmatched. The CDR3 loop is CASSLGGLAVTYEQYF. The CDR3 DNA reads TGCGCCAGCAGCTTAGGAGGACTAGCGGTAACCTACGAGCAGTACTTC.

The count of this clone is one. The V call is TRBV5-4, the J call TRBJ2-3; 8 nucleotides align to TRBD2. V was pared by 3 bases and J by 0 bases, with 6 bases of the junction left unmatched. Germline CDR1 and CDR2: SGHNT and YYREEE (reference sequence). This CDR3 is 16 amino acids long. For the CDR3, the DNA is TGTGCCAGCAGCTGGGGGCGGGGGGCAAGCACAGATACGCAGTATTTT. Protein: CASSWGRGASTDTQYF.

The CDR3 sequence is CASSRTGNTGELFF. The DNA of the CDR3 is TGTGCCAGCAGCAGAACAGGGAACACCGGGGAGCTGTTTTTT. This chain uses TRBV6-5 with TRBJ2-2, with D perhaps matching TRBD1 (5 bases). V was pared by 6 bases and J by 1 base, with 9 bases between. The CDR3 spans 14 residues. Germline V CDR1 and CDR2: MNHEY, SVGAGI.

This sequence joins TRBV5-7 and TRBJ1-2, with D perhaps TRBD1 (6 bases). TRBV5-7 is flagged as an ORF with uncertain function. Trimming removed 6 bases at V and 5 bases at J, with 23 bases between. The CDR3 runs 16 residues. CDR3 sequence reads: CASILTPGHSKYGYTF. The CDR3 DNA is TGTGCCAGCATCTTAACTCCGGGACATTCCAAGTATGGCTACACCTTC.

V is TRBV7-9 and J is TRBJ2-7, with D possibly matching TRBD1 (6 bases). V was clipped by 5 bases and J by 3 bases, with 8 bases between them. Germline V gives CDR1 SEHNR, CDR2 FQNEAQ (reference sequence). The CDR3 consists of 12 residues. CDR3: CASSTQGYEQYF. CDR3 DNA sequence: TGTGCCAGCAGCACACAGGGCTACGAGCAGTACTTC.